This T cell receptor (beta chain) was obtained from a study of graft-versus-host responses after intestinal transplantation. Overall study context: All of the recipients had induction that used anti-thymocyte globulin, then tacrolimus and steroids for two to four years.

The CDR3 contains 15 residues. V lost 6 bases and J lost 5; bases outside the gene matches: 10. Per germline, CDR1 MDHEN and CDR2 SYDVKM. Findings and limits, study-wide: Within the allografts of patients who had graft-donor T cell macrochimerism, graft-versus-host to host-versus-graft clonal ratios were high. Early post-transplant falls in HvG clones accompanied the peak levels of circulating GvH clones.

As regards this clone: The target antigen is unknown.

Repertoires were generated with immunoSEQ multiplex PCR, while TCRdb's copy carries only in-frame clones and drops some. The profile shows around 70,000 clones, around 92% of them singletons. The sequences come from unstimulated CD8+ T cells sorted from spleen or lymph node cells, collected before intestinal transplant. The receptor was isolated from a human donor who received an intestinal transplant. The genes are TRBV28 and TRBJ2-3; 8 bases match TRBD1. CDR3 protein: CASSPGQVLRDTQYF. DNA for the CDR3: TGTGCCAGCAGCCCGGGACAGGTTCTAAGAGATACGCAGTATTTT.